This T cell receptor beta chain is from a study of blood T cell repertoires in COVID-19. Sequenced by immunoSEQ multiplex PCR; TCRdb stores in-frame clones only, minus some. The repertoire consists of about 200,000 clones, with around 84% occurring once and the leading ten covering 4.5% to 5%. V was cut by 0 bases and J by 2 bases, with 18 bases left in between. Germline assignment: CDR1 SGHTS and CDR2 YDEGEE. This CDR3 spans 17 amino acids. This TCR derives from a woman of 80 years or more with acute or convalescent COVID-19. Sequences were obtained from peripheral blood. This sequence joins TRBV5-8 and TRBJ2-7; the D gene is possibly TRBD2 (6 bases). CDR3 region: CASSLVGDWRGTYEQYF. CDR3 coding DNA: TGTGCCAGCAGCTTGGTCGGTGATTGGCGGGGAACCTACGAGCAGTACTTC.